Included here is one T cell receptor (beta chain) sequence, with context. The clone's antigen remains unknown. No much larger clone is present one base from it, and per-base qualities are unavailable. Taken from the germline V gene, the CDR1 and CDR2 loops are ENHRY and SYGVKD. Spanning cysteine to phenylalanine, the CDR3 consists of 15 amino acids. The only DNA kept is the CDR3, 45 bases in frame from the first base. Between the V and J ends, shortened by 1 base and 0 bases respectively, the junction contains 8 bases. The entry originates in a study of control samples from healthy donors and cancer patients (dated by TCRdb to the early 2020s). The method was the immunoSEQ multiplex PCR assay. TCRdb carries this immuneACCESS record with in-frame sequences only. Its versions omit some clonotypes, under half of them owing to an unresolved V gene in the studies checked, with the rest unexplained. The sample data list under 85,000 clones, and roughly 88% of these were observed just once. Of the sample, roughly 10% is held by the ten largest clones.

This receptor was obtained from a man aged 60 to 75 with head and neck cancer. The chain joins TRBV10-3 to TRBJ2-3; the D gene is possibly TRBD1 or TRBD2, with 5 bases matching each. Sequenced: PBMCs. The CDR3 region has the sequence CAISELGESTDTQYF. The bases are TGTGCCATCAGTGAGTTGGGGGAGAGCACAGATACGCAGTATTTT.